The present TCR beta chain was sequenced within a study of cytomegalovirus exposure and HLA in healthy donors. About the study: The early release's HLA-typed donors yielded 78 million or so unique TCRs.

A multiplex PCR was run with 60 Vbeta primers and 13 Jbeta primers. Method: immunoSEQ multiplex PCR; TCRdb's copy keeps in-frame clones and lacks some. The profile shows 150,000 to 200,000 clones, about four fifths of them singletons. The material sequenced was PBMCs. The sequence derives from a woman between 45 and 60 years old in good health and CMV-seropositive.

The DNA of the CDR3 is TGTGCCAGCAGGGGGGGAGGTGGGGCCAACGTCCTGACTTTC. Translation gives CASRGGGGANVLTF. The genes are TRBV9 and TRBJ2-6, with D possibly TRBD2 on 6 matching bases. In germline, CDR1 is SGDLS, CDR2 YYNGEE. The V end was cut by 5 bases, the J end by 3 bases, with 9 bases between. The CDR3 loop spans 14 amino acids.